Listed here are 5 T cell receptor beta chains from one sample, sequenced in a study of EBV T-cell therapy then PD-1 blockade in nasopharyngeal carcinoma. This table comes from immunoSEQ multiplex PCR, and its TCRdb copy is limited to in-frame clones, with some not included. Among approximately 25,000 clones listed, approximately 80% were seen once. No antigen has been assigned to these receptors. As for treatment: AdE1-LMPpoly-expanded autologous EBV-specific T-cell therapy followed by anti-PD-1 nivolumab. Source: CD8+ T cells from blood, taken around day 65 from a patient whose treatment included autologous EBV-specific T cells and nivolumab. Receptor source: a man aged 35 to 55 with nasopharyngeal carcinoma.

V is TRBV9 and J is TRBJ2-3, with D unclear. Germline-derived CDR1 and CDR2 are SGDLS and YYNGEE. The V and J ends lost 1 base and 2 bases respectively, with 5 bases between them. The CDR3 is made up of 13 amino acids. The DNA for the CDR3 is TGTGCCAGCAGCGTACAGGCCACAGATACGCAGTATTTT. This translates into CASSVQATDTQYF.

The rearrangement joins TRBV19 to TRBJ2-7; no definite D call. Germline CDR1 is LNHDA and CDR2 is SQIVND (reference sequence). The CDR3 sequence is 13 residues long. With 3 bases removed from V and 1 base from J, the gap between germline ends came to 7 bases. CDR3 amino acids: CASSMAKSYEQYF. The CDR3 DNA follows: TGTGCCAGTAGTATGGCTAAGTCCTACGAGCAGTACTTC.

This chain joins TRBV5-4 and TRBJ2-7; 7 positions match TRBD2. The CDR3 totals 14 residues. V was pared by 0 bases and J by 5 bases, with 5 bases of the junction left unmatched. Per the germline V gene, CDR1 is SGHNT and CDR2 is YYREEE (reference sequence). CDR3 coding DNA: TGTGCCAGCAGCTTGGAAGCGGGGTTCGACGAGCAGTACTTC. This encodes CASSLEAGFDEQYF.

The gene calls are TRBV6-2 or TRBV6-3 and TRBJ1-1, with unresolved D. The CDR3 is made up of 13 amino acids. Trimming cost V 2 bases and J 1 base, with 5 bases left between them. Germline CDR1 and CDR2: MNHEY and SVGEGT. In nucleotides, the CDR3 is TGTGCCAGCAGTTACGACGAGAACACTGAAGCTTTCTTT. It specifies CASSYDENTEAFF.

The chain joins TRBV18 to TRBJ2-7, with D perhaps TRBD2 (5 bases). CDR1 is KGHSH and CDR2 is LQKENI in the germline V gene. This CDR3 spans 17 amino acids. V lost 6 bases and J lost 2, with 23 bases in between. CDR3 region: CASSALGATGVPYEQYF. CDR3 bases: TGTGCCAGCTCTGCCCTAGGAGCTACCGGGGTCCCCTACGAGCAGTACTTC.